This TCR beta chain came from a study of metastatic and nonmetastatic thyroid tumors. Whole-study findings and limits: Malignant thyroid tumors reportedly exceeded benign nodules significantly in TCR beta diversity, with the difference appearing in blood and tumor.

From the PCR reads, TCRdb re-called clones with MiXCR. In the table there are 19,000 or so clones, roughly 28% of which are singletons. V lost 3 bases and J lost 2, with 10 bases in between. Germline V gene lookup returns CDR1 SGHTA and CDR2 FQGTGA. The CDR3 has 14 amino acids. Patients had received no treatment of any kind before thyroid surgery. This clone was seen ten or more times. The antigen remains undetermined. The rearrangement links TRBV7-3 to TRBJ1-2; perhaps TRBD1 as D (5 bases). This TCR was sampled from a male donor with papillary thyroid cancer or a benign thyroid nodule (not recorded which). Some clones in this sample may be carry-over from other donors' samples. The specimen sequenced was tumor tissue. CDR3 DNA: TGTGCCAGCAGCTTGGGGCAGTTAAACTATGGCTACACCTTC. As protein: CASSLGQLNYGYTF.